The sequence of this T cell receptor beta chain was determined in a study of vaccination and CD4 T cells after COVID-19. Overall study context: Overlapping peptides covering the spike proteins of SARS-CoV-2, HCoV-NL63, HCoV-OC43 and HCoV-229E were added to stimulate cells. Broader study findings: There were relatively few convalescent patients studied, and there were no early post-infection timepoints.

Treatment meaning: roughly ten-day PBMC culture with coronavirus spike peptide pools or control peptides (ViraFEST assay). ViraFEST used peptide pools to expand antigen-specific T cells, then sequenced TCRs. Peptide pools at around 9.1 ug/ml, together with 7.5 to 10 IU/ml IL-2, were added to cultures of about 2 million PBMCs per well. The Oncomine TCR Beta short-read assay was what sequenced the DNA obtained from cultured CD4+ T cells. TCRdb re-analysed the PCR reads in MiXCR, keeping a single row per CDR3 protein. This table holds about 12,000 distinct CDR3 sequences, 45% found once. V was pared by 3 bases and J by 2 bases, with 17 bases between. The CDR3 has 17 residues. Looked up from germline, CDR1 is MNHNS and CDR2 is SASEGT. To note about this clonotype: Its cognate antigen is unknown.

The TCR comes from a human donor with COVID-19. Specimen: cultured CD4+ T cells from blood, collected after SARS-CoV-2 vaccination. J is TRBJ1-5 and V is TRBV6-1, with TRBD1 as a possible D gene (6 bases). The CDR3 here is CASSDKWGALGNQPQHF. For the CDR3, the DNA is TGTGCCAGCAGTGACAAGTGGGGGGCTTTGGGCAATCAGCCCCAGCATTTT.